This passage covers 32 T cell receptor beta chains from one sample sequenced in a study of blood T cell repertoires in COVID-19 (dated by TCRdb to 2018 to 2021). Libraries were made using the immunoSEQ multiplex PCR assay. Drawn from immuneACCESS, this table holds only the in-frame rearrangements with V and J called that TCRdb kept. Clones are partly lost; checked studies trace under half to an unresolved V gene and leave the rest unexplained. Recorded for this sample are 140,000 to 150,000 clones; 60% to 80% of them occurred a single time. The top ten clonotypes cover under 10% of the sample. Sequencing was done on a sample of peripheral blood. The source of these receptors is a man in his forties or fifties with active or convalescent COVID-19.

The chain is built from TRBV15 and TRBJ1-3; D is uncertain. Germline CDR1 reads LNHNV; CDR2 reads YYDKDF (reference sequence). V was pared by 6 bases and J by 0 bases, with 12 bases between. The CDR3 runs 15 residues. Here the CDR3 DNA reads TGTGCCACCAGACGAGACTCCTCCTCTGGAAACACCATATATTTT. Its translation is CATRRDSSSGNTIYF.

This clone was observed a handful of times. This chain joins TRBV9 and TRBJ1-5, with unresolved D. In germline, CDR1 is SGDLS, CDR2 YYNGEE. Trimming removed 0 bases at V and 7 bases at J, with 14 bases between. The CDR3 totals 15 residues. CDR3 region: CASSVDGGPGQPQHF. The CDR3, as DNA: TGTGCCAGCAGCGTAGACGGAGGGCCCGGGCAGCCCCAGCATTTT.

V usage is TRBV11-2 and J usage is TRBJ2-2, with D tentatively TRBD1 (5 bases). The CDR3 consists of 15 residues. Looked up from germline, CDR1 is SGHAT and CDR2 is FQNNGV. Trimming took off 3 bases at V and 5 bases at J, with 13 bases between the two ends. The CDR3 nucleotides read TGTGCCAGCAGCTTCAGGGTTCTGGCGACCGGGGAGCTGTTTTTT. Its translation is CASSFRVLATGELFF. Based on the CDR3 plus reference TRBV11-2 and TRBJ2-2, the full variable domain is EAGVAQSPRYKIIEKRQSVAFWCNPISGHATLYWYQQILGQGPKLLIQFQNNGVVDDSQLPKDRFSAERLKGVDSTLKIQPAKLEDSAVYLCASSFRVLATGELFFGEGSRLTVL.

The V gene is TRBV27, the J gene TRBJ2-3; D not resolved. The V end lost 7 bases, the J end lost 0 bases, and 8 bases lay between the germline ends. Germline V CDR1 and CDR2: MNHEY, SMNVEV (reference sequence). The CDR3 loop spans 13 amino acids. The CDR3 DNA reads TGTGCCAGCACTCATAGTAGCACAGATACGCAGTATTTT. Residues: CASTHSSTDTQYF.

The chain combines TRBV11-2 with TRBJ1-2; tentative D call: TRBD1 (5 bases). The length of the CDR3 is 13 residues. V was clipped by 5 bases and J by 7 bases, with 14 bases between them. The germline V gene has CDR1 SGHAT and CDR2 FQNNGV. The CDR3 nucleotides are TGTGCCAGCAGCAGTCCAGGGCCCCTTGGCTACACCTTC. It yields the protein CASSSPGPLGYTF.

This sequence joins TRBV29-1 and TRBJ2-1; D perhaps matches TRBD2 (5 bases). The germline V gene has CDR1 SQVTM and CDR2 ANQGSEA. The CDR3 length is 16 residues. V was pared by 5 bases and J by 2 bases, with 19 bases between. CDR3 in amino acids: CSVNLVGAETYNEQFF. The CDR3 nucleotides read TGCAGCGTTAATTTGGTAGGAGCGGAGACCTACAATGAGCAGTTCTTC.

The CDR3 spells CASSQHAGPIYEQYF. The DNA for the CDR3 is TGCGCCAGCAGCCAACATGCGGGCCCCATCTACGAGCAGTACTTC. V gene TRBV4-1 combines with J gene TRBJ2-7; TRBD2 is a possible D gene (5 bases). Between the trimmed V and J ends, which lost 2 bases and 3 bases, there was a span of 14 bases. This CDR3 comprises 15 residues. CDR1 is MGHRA, CDR2 YSYEKL, per germline.

The V and J genes are TRBV11-3 and TRBJ2-1; 13 bases are shared with TRBD2. The CDR3 spans 16 residues. In germline, CDR1 is SGHNT, CDR2 YENEEA. V was clipped by 1 base and J by 6 bases; unmatched bases: 3. CDR3 residues: CASSLVGLAGVNEQFF. The CDR3 DNA is TGTGCCAGCAGCTTAGTCGGACTAGCGGGAGTCAATGAGCAGTTCTTC.

This clone appeared once. This chain links TRBV6-1 with TRBJ2-7; a weak D match, TRBD2 (6 bases). In germline, CDR1 is MNHNS, CDR2 SASEGT. With 2 bases removed from V and 2 bases from J, the gap between germline ends came to 13 bases. The CDR3 contains 15 residues. The CDR3 sequence: CASSETGTRPYEQYF. The CDR3, as DNA: TGTGCCAGCAGTGAAACCGGGACTCGACCCTACGAGCAGTACTTC.

The CDR3 spells CASSYRPGQGTPEAFF. CDR3 in DNA: TGTGCCAGCAGCTACCGTCCGGGACAGGGGACTCCTGAAGCTTTCTTT. The chain uses TRBV6-6 and TRBJ1-1, with 10 bases that match TRBD1. CDR1 is MNHNY, CDR2 SVGAGI, per germline (reference sequence). J gave up 6 bases and V 6 bases, and 13 bases lay outside the gene matches. CDR3 length equals 16 residues.

The chain recombines TRBV29-1 with TRBJ2-5; D possibly corresponds to TRBD1 (6 bases). This CDR3 contains 15 residues. Per the germline V gene, CDR1 is SQVTM and CDR2 is ANQGSEA. Trimming left V 0 bases short and J 1 base short, with 12 bases between. The CDR3 nucleotides read TGCAGCGTTGAAGATTACAGGGTGGCCCAAGAGACCCAGTACTTC. It specifies CSVEDYRVAQETQYF.

V and J are TRBV24-1 and TRBJ2-2; D is possibly TRBD2 (5 bases). Germline CDR1 reads KGHDR; CDR2 reads SFDVKD. The CDR3 sequence is 13 residues long. V was trimmed by 7 bases and J by 5 bases, leaving 10 bases between them. Here the CDR3 DNA reads TGTGCCACCAGGAGGACGGGGACCGGGGAGCTGTTTTTT. This encodes CATRRTGTGELFF.

The chain is built from TRBV6-5 and TRBJ2-7, with D perhaps TRBD1 (6 bases). This CDR3 spans 13 amino acids. Per germline, CDR1 MNHEY and CDR2 SVGAGI. Trimming removed 5 bases at V and 1 base at J, with 9 bases between. Here the CDR3 reads CASSRDKSYEQYF. Here the CDR3 DNA reads TGTGCCAGCAGTCGGGACAAGTCCTACGAGCAGTACTTC.

The chain combines TRBV24-1 with TRBJ1-5; D might be TRBD1 (6 bases). Germline values: CDR1 KGHDR, CDR2 SFDVKD. Trimming stripped 6 bases from V and 2 bases from J, with 13 bases between. The CDR3 runs 15 residues. CDR3 sequence: CATSPRGGGNQPQHF. CDR3 sequence (DNA): TGTGCCACCAGTCCCAGGGGCGGAGGCAATCAGCCCCAGCATTTT.

The gene calls are TRBV12-1 and TRBJ1-5; no DNA check was done on the table's D call, TRBD1. TRBV12-1 is flagged as a pseudogene. The CDR3 is 15 amino acids. CDR3 amino acids: CASSSGTGGSQPQHF. The CDR3 DNA reads TGTGCCAGCAGCTCCGGGACAGGGGGATCTCAGCCCCAGCATTTT.

V usage is TRBV28 and J usage is TRBJ2-7; 9 bases match TRBD1. Germline V CDR1 and CDR2: MDHEN, SYDVKM. V shed 8 bases, J shed 4 bases, and the junction held 9 bases outside the gene matches. This CDR3 is 14 amino acids long. CDR3 DNA: TGTGCCAGCGGGCGGACAGGGGCGACGTACGAGCAGTACTTC. As protein: CASGRTGATYEQYF.

The chain has TRBV12-3 or TRBV12-4 and TRBJ1-2; D call uncertain. The CDR3 is made up of 13 amino acids. Trimming left V 1 base short and J 8 bases short, with 11 bases between. CDR3 DNA sequence: TGTGCCAGCAGTTTAGAAAACAGTGGAGGCTACACCTTC. It translates to CASSLENSGGYTF.

This clone was detected once. The chain combines TRBV7-9 with TRBJ1-2, with a tentative D call TRBD1 (6 bases). This CDR3 contains 17 residues. The V gene lost 1 base and the J gene lost 8 bases, with 23 bases spanning the gap. CDR1 and CDR2 from the germline V gene are SEHNR and FQNEAQ (reference sequence). Here the CDR3 reads CASSLDPPIRDIRGYTF. The DNA of the CDR3 is TGTGCCAGCAGCTTAGACCCTCCAATCCGGGACATTAGAGGCTACACCTTC.

Details on this clone: Other DNA sequences in this sample translate to the same CDR3. This chain uses TRBV9 with TRBJ1-1, with a possible D match to TRBD1 (6 bases). This CDR3 has 14 residues. CDR1 is SGDLS, CDR2 YYNGEE, per germline. The V and J ends lost 0 bases and 5 bases respectively, with 11 bases between them. The CDR3 bases are TGTGCCAGCAGCGTAGGGCGAGGGACAACTGAAGCTTTCTTT. This translates into CASSVGRGTTEAFF.

The V and J genes are TRBV7-9 and TRBJ1-6; 9 positions agree with TRBD1. V was clipped by 5 bases and J by 5 bases; unmatched bases: 4. The CDR3 is 15 amino acids. From germline, CDR1 is SEHNR and CDR2 FQNEAQ (reference sequence). CDR3: CASSLGDRDNSPLHF. The CDR3 bases are TGTGCCAGCAGCCTCGGGGACAGGGATAATTCACCCCTCCACTTT. Together with reference TRBV7-9 and TRBJ1-6, the CDR3 gives the full variable domain: DTGVSQNPRHKITKRGQNVTFRCDPISEHNRLYWYRQTLGQGPEFLTYFQNEAQLEKSRLLSDRFSAERPKGSFSTLEIQRTEQGDSAMYLCASSLGDRDNSPLHFGNGTRLTVT.

This chain connects TRBV27 to TRBJ2-2; 7 bases fit TRBD2. The CDR3 sequence is 15 residues long. After removal of 3 bases from V and 6 bases from J, the junction contained 7 bases not matched to a gene. CDR1 is MNHEY and CDR2 is SMNVEV in the germline V gene (reference sequence). CDR3: CASSLAGVGSGELFF. Here the CDR3 DNA reads TGTGCCAGCAGTTTGGCGGGAGTCGGCTCCGGGGAGCTGTTTTTT.

The gene calls are TRBV5-8 and TRBJ2-1, with D possibly TRBD1 on 5 matching bases. CDR1 and CDR2 from the germline V gene are SGHTS and YDEGEE. This CDR3 has 15 residues. V shed 4 bases and J shed 3 bases, with 14 bases lying between them. CDR3 sequence (DNA): TGTGCCAGCAGCCCCTCCGGACAACGCTACAATGAGCAGTTCTTC. Its translation: CASSPSGQRYNEQFF.

The J gene is TRBJ1-5, the V gene TRBV27, with TRBD1 as a possible D gene (5 bases). Looked up from germline, CDR1 is MNHEY and CDR2 is SMNVEV (reference sequence). Trimming removed 0 bases from V and 2 bases from J, with 8 bases in between. This CDR3 comprises 15 residues. CDR3 in DNA: TGTGCCAGCAGTTTATCTCCGGGGGGCAATCAGCCCCAGCATTTT. This codes for CASSLSPGGNQPQHF.

This chain uses TRBV6-5 with TRBJ2-7; 9 bases map to TRBD1. With 5 bases clipped from V and 1 base from J, the junction kept 3 bases outside the gene matches. Looked up from germline, CDR1 is MNHEY and CDR2 is SVGAGI. The CDR3 length is 14 residues. The CDR3 sequence is CASSRDRVSYEQYF. In nucleotides, the CDR3 is TGTGCCAGCAGTCGGGACAGGGTTTCCTACGAGCAGTACTTC.

The chain has TRBV27 and TRBJ2-1; 9 bases fit TRBD1. The J segment lost 0 bases and the V segment lost 6 bases, leaving 6 bases of the junction unmatched. This CDR3 has 16 residues. CDR1 is MNHEY, CDR2 SMNVEV, per germline (reference sequence). CDR3 loop: CASRLGTGYSYNEQFF. Here the CDR3 DNA reads TGTGCCAGCAGACTGGGGACAGGGTACTCCTACAATGAGCAGTTCTTC.

This chain connects TRBV19 to TRBJ2-5; D is unresolved. The CDR3 contains 14 residues. From germline, CDR1 is LNHDA and CDR2 SQIVND (reference sequence). Between the trimmed V and J ends, which lost 3 bases and 4 bases, there was a span of 12 bases. The CDR3 nucleotides read TGTGCCAGTAGTATGGGCAGTTTCCGAGAGACCCAGTACTTC. Protein: CASSMGSFRETQYF.

This clone was found once. The rearrangement uses TRBV19 and TRBJ2-1, with 12 nucleotides matching TRBD2. The CDR3 has 15 amino acids. Germline loops: CDR1 LNHDA, CDR2 SQIVND (reference sequence). The ends lost 5 bases at V and 7 bases at J; junction bases unmatched: 6. The CDR3 sequence: CASSLLAGGRNEQFF. The CDR3 nucleotides read TGTGCCAGTAGTTTACTAGCGGGAGGCCGGAATGAGCAGTTCTTC.

The chain recombines TRBV30 with TRBJ2-7; 9 bases are shared with TRBD1. The length of the CDR3 is 13 residues. The germline CDR1 and CDR2 sequences are GTSNPN and SVGIG (reference sequence). J lost 5 bases, V lost 4 bases, and 6 bases had no gene match. The CDR3 region has the DNA TGTGCCTGGACGGACAGGGGTTGGGACGAGCAGTACTTC. It is translated as CAWTDRGWDEQYF.

The J gene is TRBJ2-7, the V gene TRBV19, with a possible D match to TRBD1 (5 bases). Germline CDR1 reads LNHDA; CDR2 reads SQIVND (reference sequence). This CDR3 comprises 14 residues. Between the trimmed V and J ends, which lost 3 bases and 13 bases, there was a span of 22 bases. CDR3 coding DNA: TGTGCCAGTAGTATTCAAGGGGCGCCTGTTCACCTCTACTTC. Protein product: CASSIQGAPVHLYF.

The chain couples TRBV6-5 to TRBJ2-1; 7 bases align to TRBD2. Germline V gene sequence: CDR1 MNHEY, CDR2 SVGAGI. This CDR3 spans 15 amino acids. The V segment lost 6 bases and the J segment 9 bases; nucleotides outside the gene matches: 14. The DNA for the CDR3 is TGTGCCAGCAGATCCCCTGCGGGGGTCAGAGGTGAGCAGTTCTTC. Translation: CASRSPAGVRGEQFF.

This chain links TRBV28 with TRBJ1-3, with a weak D call TRBD1 (5 bases). The CDR3 spans 15 residues. Germline CDR1 MDHEN, CDR2 SYDVKM. V was pared by 4 bases and J by 4 bases, with 14 bases between. CDR3 in amino acids: CASSSPLGAGNTIYF. The DNA of the CDR3 is TGTGCCAGCAGTTCCCCCCTAGGGGCCGGAAACACCATATATTTT.

The chain's CDR3 is CASSRLREAYNEQFF. For the CDR3, the DNA is TGTGCCAGCAGCCGACTACGGGAGGCCTACAATGAGCAGTTCTTC. The chain uses TRBV19 and TRBJ2-1; TRBD2 matches 7 bases. The V gene end was trimmed by 9 bases and the J gene end by 2 bases; junction bases not matched to a gene: 10. Germline loops: CDR1 LNHDA, CDR2 SQIVND (reference sequence). The CDR3 sequence is 15 residues long. The whole variable domain, filled in from reference TRBV19 and TRBJ2-1, reads DGGITQSPKYLFRKEGQNVTLSCEQNLNHDAMYWYRQDPGQGLRLIYYSQIVNDFQKGDIAEGYSVSREKKESFPLTVTSAQKNPTAFYLCASSRLREAYNEQFFGPGTRLTVL.